A single sample gave rise to the 15 T cell receptor beta chains below, sequenced in a study of T-cell reconstitution after alpha-beta-depleted transplantation in children. Construction of the TCRbeta library involved unique molecular identifiers. TCRdb analysed the PCR reads with MiXCR anew, one entry per CDR3 protein. The repertoire holds just over 950,000 distinct CDR3 sequences, about 30% seen once, with roughly 27% in the top ten. The sample consisted of PBMCs, mostly from graft donor cells, taken 360 days after TCRalphabeta/CD19-depleted stem cell transplant. Receptors originate from a boy under two years old who had a stem cell transplant for SCID, so the T cells may come from the graft donor.

The chain joins TRBV12-3 or TRBV12-4 to TRBJ2-1, with D perhaps assigned TRBD1 or TRBD2 (6 bases each). Trimming took off 7 bases at V and 2 bases at J, with 15 bases between the two ends. The CDR3 length is 15 residues. For the CDR3, the DNA is TGTGCCAGCACCCTCGGGGGCATACCCTACAATGAGCAGTTCTTC. It yields the protein CASTLGGIPYNEQFF.

This clonotype was found once. This chain connects TRBV24-1 to TRBJ2-1, with 8 nucleotides matching TRBD2. J gave up 7 bases and V 6 bases, and 13 bases lay outside the gene matches. The CDR3 is made up of 16 amino acids. Germline CDR1 is KGHDR and CDR2 is SFDVKD. CDR3 sequence reads: CATSHLDGGGRNEQFF. The DNA for the CDR3 is TGTGCCACCAGTCACCTAGACGGGGGGGGCCGTAATGAGCAGTTCTTC.

This clonotype was detected a few times. The chain links TRBV5-1 to TRBJ1-3; unclear D gene. CDR3 length: 13 amino acids. CDR1 is SGHRS, CDR2 YFSETQ, per germline. V was shortened by 4 bases and J by 0 bases, with 5 bases between the two germline ends. CDR3 in amino acids: CASSTDSGNTIYF. CDR3 coding DNA: TGCGCCAGCAGCACCGACTCTGGAAACACCATATATTTT.

The rearrangement links TRBV18 to TRBJ2-1; D is possibly TRBD2 (6 bases). This CDR3 contains 15 residues. V was clipped by 5 bases and J by 0 bases, with 11 bases between them. Germline loops: CDR1 KGHSH, CDR2 LQKENI. The CDR3 DNA follows: TGTGCCAGCTCAGCGCCGGACTACTCCTACAATGAGCAGTTCTTC. Amino acid sequence: CASSAPDYSYNEQFF. Full variable domain (remainder filled in from reference TRBV18 and TRBJ2-1): NAGVMQNPRHLVRRRGQEARLRCSPMKGHSHVYWYRQLPEEGLKFMVYLQKENIIDESGMPKERFSAEFPKEGPSILRIQQVVRGDSAAYFCASSAPDYSYNEQFFGPGTRLTVL.

The rearrangement uses TRBV7-7 and TRBJ2-1; 11 positions agree with TRBD2. Germline V lookup: CDR1 SSHAT, CDR2 FNYEAQ (reference sequence). V lost 11 bases and J lost 6; bases outside the gene matches: 3. The CDR3 consists of 12 residues. The CDR3 loop is CAVLAGGNEQFF. The CDR3, as DNA: TGTGCCGTTCTAGCGGGGGGCAATGAGCAGTTCTTC. The complete variable domain, with remaining parts taken from reference TRBV7-7 and TRBJ2-1, reads GAGVSQSPRYKVTKRGQDVTLRCDPISSHATLYWYQQALGQGPEFLTYFNYEAQPDKSGLPSDRFSAERPEGSISTLTIQRTEQRDSAMYRCAVLAGGNEQFFGPGTRLTVL.

This clonotype was seen more than once but under ten times. The J gene is TRBJ2-5, the V gene TRBV7-6, with D unresolved. With 4 bases removed from V and 5 bases from J, the gap between germline ends came to 11 bases. Germline V gene sequence: CDR1 SGHVS, CDR2 FNYEAQ. The CDR3 covers 13 residues. The CDR3 loop reads CASSSQRSETQYF. The CDR3 coding sequence is TGTGCCAGCAGCTCCCAGAGGTCTGAGACCCAGTACTTC.

The sample holds many counts of this clonotype. This chain uses TRBV30 with TRBJ2-4; possibly TRBD1 for D (6 bases). The length of the CDR3 is 15 residues. Trimming left V 3 bases short and J 3 bases short, with 15 bases between. Germline V gene data show CDR1 as GTSNPN and CDR2 as SVGIG (reference sequence). CDR3 loop: CAWSSDRFDKNIQYF. The CDR3 DNA reads as TGTGCCTGGAGCAGTGACAGGTTTGACAAAAACATTCAGTACTTC.

In DNA, the CDR3 is TGCGCCAGCAGCCCAGAGGGGGCCACTGAAGCTTTCTTT. Encoded protein: CASSPEGATEAFF. V is TRBV5-1 and J is TRBJ1-1, with 7 positions matching TRBD1. Germline CDR1 SGHRS, CDR2 YFSETQ. V was pared by 4 bases and J by 4 bases, with 4 bases of the junction left unmatched. CDR3 length equals 13 residues.

This chain links TRBV6-5 with TRBJ1-1; perhaps TRBD1 as D (6 bases). V lost 2 bases and J lost 5, with 15 bases in between. CDR1 is MNHEY and CDR2 is SVGAGI in the germline V gene. The CDR3 length is 15 residues. The CDR3 nucleotides are TGTGCCAGCAGTTACGCACAGGGAAGGGGAACTGAAGCTTTCTTT. The encoded protein is CASSYAQGRGTEAFF.

The chain couples TRBV9 to TRBJ1-3; no firm D call. This CDR3 comprises 16 residues. CDR1 is SGDLS, CDR2 YYNGEE, per germline. Trimming removed 0 bases at V and 0 bases at J, with 10 bases between. The CDR3 sequence is CASSVEAYPSGNTIYF. In DNA, the CDR3 is TGTGCCAGCAGCGTAGAGGCTTACCCCTCTGGAAACACCATATATTTT.

This clonotype has a count of ten or more. V is TRBV3-1 and J is TRBJ1-2, with D tentatively TRBD1 (5 bases). The CDR3 totals 15 residues. From germline, CDR1 is LGHDT and CDR2 YNNKEL (reference sequence). The V end was cut by 4 bases, the J end by 4 bases, with 16 bases between. CDR3 loop: CASSPFGSGFYGYTF. CDR3 coding DNA: TGTGCCAGCAGCCCATTTGGGTCAGGGTTCTATGGCTACACCTTC. The full variable domain, rest sourced from reference TRBV3-1 and TRBJ1-2, is DTAVSQTPKYLVTQMGNDKSIKCEQNLGHDTMYWYKQDSKKFLKIMFSYNNKELIINETVPNRFSPKSPDKAHLNLHINSLELGDSAVYFCASSPFGSGFYGYTFGSGTRLTVV.

The chain couples TRBV27 to TRBJ2-7; no clear D. Germline V gives CDR1 MNHEY, CDR2 SMNVEV (reference sequence). The CDR3 has 14 amino acids. Deletions cut 5 bases from V and 3 bases from J, with 14 bases between. CDR3 sequence: CASSIRSSNYEQYF. CDR3 DNA: TGTGCCAGCAGTATCAGGTCTTCGAACTACGAGCAGTACTTC.

V and J are TRBV20-1 and TRBJ2-1; the D call may be TRBD1 or TRBD2 (5 bases each). Germline-derived CDR1 and CDR2 are DFQATT and SNEGSKA (reference sequence). Deletions cut 5 bases from V and 2 bases from J, with 22 bases between. This CDR3 spans 17 amino acids. The CDR3 spells CSASPREPWGTYNEQFF. For the CDR3, the DNA is TGCAGTGCTTCACCTAGAGAGCCTTGGGGGACCTACAATGAGCAGTTCTTC.

In its sample, this clonotype was seen a few times. The V gene is TRBV29-1, the J gene TRBJ2-2; D uncertain. V lost 7 bases to trimming and J lost 4 bases, with 13 bases between them. The CDR3 totals 13 residues. Germline V gives CDR1 SQVTM, CDR2 ANQGSEA. This CDR3 is CSAASSLTGELFF. CDR3 sequence (DNA): TGCAGCGCGGCCTCCAGTCTCACCGGGGAGCTGTTTTTT.

In its sample, this clonotype was seen a few times. The rearrangement links TRBV9 to TRBJ2-3; a possible D gene is TRBD2 (6 bases). Trimming took off 0 bases at V and 5 bases at J, with 10 bases between the two ends. The CDR3 is 14 residues long. The germline CDR1 and CDR2 sequences are SGDLS and YYNGEE. The CDR3 region is CASSVGGAKDTQYF. DNA of the CDR3: TGTGCCAGCAGCGTAGGCGGGGCGAAAGATACGCAGTATTTT. Filled out from reference TRBV9 and TRBJ2-3, the complete variable domain reads DSGVTQTPKHLITATGQRVTLRCSPRSGDLSVYWYQQSLDQGLQFLIQYYNGEERAKGNILERFSAQQFPDLHSELNLSSLELGDSALYFCASSVGGAKDTQYFGPGTRLTVL.